These T cell receptor beta chains were read from a single sample in a study of T cell changes during pregnancy in multiple sclerosis. Data came from immunoSEQ multiplex PCR; TCRdb stores just in-frame clones and leaves some out. The table shows 30,000 to 40,000 clones, with 88% occurring only once. Sequencing used CD8+ T cells from peripheral blood mononuclear cells, obtained in the third trimester of pregnancy. The receptors stem from a female donor with multiple sclerosis, enrolled in a pregnancy study. The conserved cysteine and the conserved F or W are not part of the CDR3 here.

cdr3_aa	v_call	j_call
ASSPGQPEAF	TRBV6-5	TRBJ1-1
ASSLADRFQETQY	TRBV7-9	TRBJ2-5
ASSIGAGGQAEETQY	TRBV19	TRBJ2-5
ASSLGTPSGGFYEQF	TRBV5-4	TRBJ2-1
ASSEHPELLAADDEQY	TRBV6-1	TRBJ2-7
ASSQRQGYTEAF	TRBV4-1	TRBJ1-1
ASSGLRDRGREQY	TRBV13	TRBJ2-7
ASSRQGPEAF	TRBV11-2	TRBJ1-1
ASSEESGGAENDEQF	TRBV6-1	TRBJ2-1
ASSWVGGANYGYT	TRBV6-6	TRBJ1-2
ASRIAGAPYNEQF	TRBV6-6	TRBJ2-1
ASSLGGVDYEQY	TRBV5-1	TRBJ2-7
ASSIDREVYGYT	TRBV19	TRBJ1-2
ASSFDGTGIGYT	TRBV27	TRBJ1-2
ARSRFGVGGRYSNQPQH	TRBV7-5	TRBJ1-5
ASSVETNRGPGGYT	TRBV9	TRBJ1-2
ASSDSSGGATDTQY	TRBV6-4	TRBJ2-3
ASSQDREGLNEKLF	TRBV4-3	TRBJ1-4
ASSLVAGGATGYT	TRBV5-1	TRBJ1-2
ASSQYRGGRDEQY	TRBV4-1	TRBJ2-7
ASSSAGQSARVEAF	TRBV7-9	TRBJ1-1
ASSLGPEQF	TRBV5-6	TRBJ2-1
ASSEQDSSSYEQY	TRBV6-1	TRBJ2-7
ASKGTSGGATDTQY	TRBV9	TRBJ2-3
ASSSGRSSYEQY	TRBV7-9	TRBJ2-7
ASSVGDRGYEQY	TRBV9	TRBJ2-7
ASSEATGSSYEQY	TRBV6-1	TRBJ2-7
ASSFQARGSGYT	TRBV6-6	TRBJ1-2
ASSSGDRGYT	TRBV13	TRBJ1-2
ASQPGWDTEAF	TRBV30	TRBJ1-1
ASSQGLAGGPIEYNEQF	TRBV4-3	TRBJ2-1
ASSDQDTHSNQPQH	TRBV2	TRBJ1-5
ASSFPGGYYEQY	TRBV7-9	TRBJ2-7
ASSFSWGETNEKLF	TRBV27	TRBJ1-4
ASSPRLISGNTIY	TRBV19	TRBJ1-3
ASSPTARDEQY	TRBV7-9	TRBJ2-7
ASSPRDRTLEKLF	TRBV4-1	TRBJ1-4
ASSQDPGQGRKLF	TRBV4-3	TRBJ1-4
ASSYDRGDGYT	TRBV27	TRBJ1-2
ASSLANQETQY	TRBV11-2	TRBJ2-5
ATSSLAGSYNEQF	TRBV15	TRBJ2-1
ASSQDFLKELPGYGYT	TRBV4-1	TRBJ1-2
ASSITGNSPLH	TRBV27	TRBJ1-6
ASRESSGNTIY	TRBV19	TRBJ1-3
ASSSTGTGDTEAF	TRBV5-1	TRBJ1-1